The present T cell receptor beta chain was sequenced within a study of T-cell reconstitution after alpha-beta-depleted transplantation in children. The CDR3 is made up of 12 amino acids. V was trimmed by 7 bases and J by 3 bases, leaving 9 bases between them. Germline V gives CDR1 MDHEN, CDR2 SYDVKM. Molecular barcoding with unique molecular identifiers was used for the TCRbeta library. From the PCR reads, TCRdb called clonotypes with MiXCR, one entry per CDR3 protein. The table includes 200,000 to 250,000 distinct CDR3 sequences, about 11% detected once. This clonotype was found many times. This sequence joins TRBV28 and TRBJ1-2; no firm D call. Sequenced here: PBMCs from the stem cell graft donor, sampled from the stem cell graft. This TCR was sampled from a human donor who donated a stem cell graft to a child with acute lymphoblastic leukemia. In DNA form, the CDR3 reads TGTGCCAGCATAACCGAGCACTATGGCTACACCTTC. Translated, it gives CASITEHYGYTF.